This entry describes one T cell receptor beta chain. Its cognate antigen is unknown. Other DNA variants within this sample encode the same CDR3. The source of the sample is a study of T cell responses to AZD1222 COVID-19 vaccine. Study results and caveats: Increased Spike-specific TCR breadth and depth were observed after two AZD1222 doses.

Sequencing was performed with immunoSEQ multiplex PCR; in TCRdb, only in-frame clones are kept and a portion is missing. The sample contains roughly 180,000 clones, around 86% of which appear only once. This CDR3 region has 15 residues. Trimming shortened V by 1 base and J by 4 bases, and 11 bases separated the two germline ends. Looked up from germline, CDR1 is LGHDT and CDR2 is YNNKEL (reference sequence). This TCR derives from an adult in good health. J is TRBJ1-5 and V is TRBV3-1 (or the pseudogene TRBV3-2); possibly TRBD1 for D (6 bases). The source was peripheral blood, collected on day 0 of MenACWY control vaccination. The CDR3 spells CASSQGGTGNQPQHF. Here the CDR3 DNA reads TGTGCCAGCAGCCAAGGGGGCACAGGGAATCAGCCCCAGCATTTT.